This TCR beta chain was identified in a study of blood T cell repertoires in COVID-19 (dated by TCRdb to about 2020). Context from the whole study: Samples from collaborators originated in the United States, Italy and Spain and spanned both the acute and convalescent phases of COVID-19. The prospective study material was composed of cDNA or gDNA derived from T cells, B-cell-depleted T cells, or PBMCs. Subjects who had been exposed to COVID-19, were actively infected with it, or had recovered from it provided the deeply sampled blood TCRbeta repertoires that made up the dataset. The repertoires were released in a freely available public database intended as a resource for research on the immune response to SARS-CoV-2. Samples were obtained from the ongoing ImmuneRACE study (first 160 participants) and from about 1,300 subjects provided by 6 global collaborators. Sample metadata almost always included a de-identified subject ID, COVID-19 status, age in years and sex. Where available, HLA class I and class II types were taken from metadata supplied by the sample provider and were not determined by assay-based typing. The paper as a whole reports these results and caveats: Clinical and demographic metadata were provided uncurated, with the amount varying by source and participant.

TCRbeta CDR3 regions were amplified from genomic DNA using the immunoSEQ Assay, a bias-controlled multiplex PCR. The original methods were these. The number of nucleated cells in each sample was estimated from the amplification of reference gene primers within the assay. Sequence reads were collapsed and filtered to measure the absolute abundance of every unique TCRbeta CDR3 rearrangement. Productive Simpson clonality was computed per sample as the square root of Simpson's diversity index over productive rearrangements. Imported from immuneACCESS, the table was reduced by TCRdb to in-frame sequences with V and J called. These copies leave out some clones; in studies compared against another copy, an unresolved V gene accounts for under half, and the cause of the remainder is not known. For V, J and clone size, that table is used; D and trimming come from the DNA. The sample yields approximately 200,000 clones; roughly 85% were counted once. The ten largest clonotypes hold 15% to 20% of the sample.

Participants in the prospective study were enrolled through a virtual design, were aged about 18 to 90 years, and lived in approximately 25 United States geographic areas. Cohort assignment in the prospective study relied on participant-reported clinical history from a screening survey and a study questionnaire. For ImmuneRACE Cohort 3, a participant was defined as recovered based on two consecutive negative NP/OP PCR tests, clearance by a healthcare professional, or resolution of symptoms. Each participant in the prospective study had whole blood, serum and a nasopharyngeal or oropharyngeal swab collected by mobile phlebotomists. Additional blood draws and questionnaires over a 2-month period could optionally be provided by prospective study participants. Before DNA extraction, prospective study blood samples were shipped either frozen or at room temperature. Worth noting for this clone: Its cognate antigen has yet to be identified. Nothing much larger sits one base from this clone, and base qualities are not available.

V lost 7 bases and J lost 9 bases, and the count of bases not matched to a germline gene is 15. From a lookup of the germline V gene, CDR1 and CDR2 are SGHRS and YFSETQ. The CDR3 measures 16 amino acids from cysteine to phenylalanine. Of all the DNA, just the CDR3 is kept, 48 bases in frame from base 1. The rearrangement joined TRBV5-1 to TRBJ2-5; 13 bases in the junction line up with TRBD2. This sequence originates from a man in his forties who had recovered from COVID-19. The sequencing sample was made of PBMCs or T cells enriched from blood (not recorded which). Read as DNA, the sequence is TGCGCCAGCTTTTATACTAGCGGGAGGGCCCAGAGGGCCCAGTACTTC. The translation is CASFYTSGRAQRAQYF. Full variable domain (CDR3 extended with the reference TRBV5-1 and TRBJ2-5 proteins): KAGVTQTPRYLIKTRGQQVTLSCSPISGHRSVSWYQQTPGQGLQFLFEYFSETQRNKGNFPGRFSGRQFSNSRSEMNVSTLELGDSALYLCASFYTSGRAQRAQYFGPGTRLLVL.